This TCR beta chain emerged from a study of blood T cells in healthy people across ages. Overall study findings and caveats: Diversity was higher, and naive CD4+ cells more numerous, in long-lived donors than in aged donors. The CMV status of each donor remained undetermined, and this could have confounded shifts in expanded clonotypes.

Combining a sample-barcoded 5' primer with a J-beta primer mix, a second PCR ran for roughly 7 to 12 cycles. Every cDNA was tagged by a template-switch adaptor with 12 random nucleotides. MiXCR, applied by TCRdb to the 5' RACE reads, yields one record per CDR3 protein. The sample lists some 550,000 distinct CDR3 sequences, around 48% occurring once. About this clonotype itself: The antigen is undetermined.

The CDR3 is 13 amino acids. CDR1 is SGHRS and CDR2 is YFSETQ in the germline V gene. V was pared by 6 bases and J by 8 bases, with 14 bases between. The chain employs TRBV5-1 and TRBJ1-4; D perhaps matches TRBD1 (6 bases). Sequencing was performed on blood. This TCR derives from an older man in good health. The CDR3: CASMGALREKLFF. The CDR3 nucleotides are TGCGCCAGCATGGGGGCCCTTAGGGAAAAACTGTTTTTT.